This T cell receptor beta chain was recovered during a study of ipilimumab plus nivolumab after autologous stem cell transplantation. Profiled with immunoSEQ multiplex PCR; TCRdb holds only in-frame clones, not every one. The table includes roughly 16,000 clones, about 81% detected once. Germline loops: CDR1 SGHTA, CDR2 FQGNSA. V was clipped by 5 bases and J by 10 bases, with 15 bases between them. The CDR3 has 13 amino acids. A single count supports this clone. Through week 26, nivolumab 3 mg/kg IV was given weeks 1, 4, 7, 10, then biweekly. The rearrangement uses TRBV7-2 and TRBJ1-5; D is possibly TRBD1 (6 bases). The TCR comes from a male donor with diffuse large B-cell lymphoma. This sample comprised PBMCs, obtained in a trial of ipilimumab plus nivolumab as post-transplant consolidation. DNA of the CDR3: TGTGCCAGCAGCCCTTTGACAGGTCTACCCCAGCATTTT. This sequence encodes CASSPLTGLPQHF.